The 20 T cell receptor beta chains reported below all come from one sample, sequenced in a study of OX40 agonist ivuxolimab in advanced cancers. Profiling relied on immunoSEQ multiplex PCR, and the TCRdb table lists in-frame clones only, not all of them. The sample has fewer than 40,000 clones; 82% are singletons. This specimen was CD4+ or CD8+ T cells sorted from blood, taken in a trial of the OX40 agonist ivuxolimab. The receptors here all came from an adult with an advanced solid tumor such as melanoma, head and neck, liver or kidney cancer.

This sequence joins TRBV4-2 and TRBJ1-2, with 9 bases that match TRBD1. The V gene's germline CDR1 is LGHNA and CDR2 YNFKEQ. The CDR3 has 17 residues. V shed 0 bases and J 4 bases; nucleotides not matched to a gene: 9. Here the CDR3 DNA reads TGTGCCAGCAGCCAAGATACGGGACAGGGCGCGAGCTATGGCTACACCTTC. As protein: CASSQDTGQGASYGYTF.

CDR3 sequence: CASSIGYGETQYF. The CDR3 nucleotides read TGTGCCAGTAGTATAGGGTATGGGGAGACCCAGTACTTC. The chain is built from TRBV19 and TRBJ2-5, with D uncertain. V gave up 1 base and J gave up 5 bases, with 8 bases separating them. The CDR3 length is 13 residues. CDR1 and CDR2 (germline): LNHDA, SQIVND (reference sequence).

The gene calls are TRBV19 and TRBJ2-3; the match to TRBD1 covers 8 bases. This CDR3 contains 16 residues. After removal of 5 bases from V and 5 bases from J, the junction contained 12 bases not matched to a gene. Germline assignment: CDR1 LNHDA and CDR2 SQIVND (reference sequence). The CDR3 reads CASSPLVQGAGDTQYF. CDR3 nucleotides: TGTGCCAGTAGTCCCCTGGTCCAGGGGGCTGGAGATACGCAGTATTTT.

This chain uses TRBV6-6 with TRBJ1-4; 7 nucleotides agree with TRBD1. The CDR3 is made up of 16 amino acids. Germline assignment: CDR1 MNHNY and CDR2 SVGAGI (reference sequence). Germline trimming cut 5 bases from V and 0 bases from J; bases unmatched to any gene: 6. The CDR3 region has the DNA TGTGCCAGCAGTCGGGACAGAGGTGCAACTAATGAAAAACTGTTTTTT. Its translation: CASSRDRGATNEKLFF.

This sequence joins TRBV9 and TRBJ2-1; TRBD1 or TRBD2 may be the D gene (6 bases each). The CDR3 is made up of 12 amino acids. Trimming removed 7 bases from V and 4 bases from J, with 9 bases in between. Germline V gives CDR1 SGDLS, CDR2 YYNGEE. The CDR3 loop is CASRGPYNEQFF. For the CDR3, the DNA is TGTGCCAGCCGGGGGCCGTACAATGAGCAGTTCTTC. Together with reference TRBV9 and TRBJ2-1, the CDR3 gives the full variable domain: DSGVTQTPKHLITATGQRVTLRCSPRSGDLSVYWYQQSLDQGLQFLIQYYNGEERAKGNILERFSAQQFPDLHSELNLSSLELGDSALYFCASRGPYNEQFFGPGTRLTVL.

CDR3 residues: CASSPSQVPAKNIQYF. The CDR3 DNA follows: TGTGCCAGCAGCCCCAGTCAGGTACCAGCCAAAAACATTCAGTACTTC. J is TRBJ2-4 and V is TRBV9; D gene unclear. The CDR3 has 16 residues. V dropped 4 bases and J dropped 0 bases, with 14 bases sitting between them. Per the germline V gene, CDR1 is SGDLS and CDR2 is YYNGEE.

The chain joins TRBV29-1 to TRBJ2-7, with 7 bases matching TRBD1. Germline CDR1 is SQVTM and CDR2 is ANQGSEA. V trimming: 1 base; J trimming: 5 bases; junction bases outside the gene matches: 2. The CDR3 sequence is 12 residues long. The CDR3 DNA sequence: TGCAGCGTTGAAGGGGACAGAGACGAGCAGTACTTC. This translates into CSVEGDRDEQYF.

This chain links TRBV5-1 with TRBJ1-5; the D gene is possibly TRBD1 (5 bases). CDR1 and CDR2 from the germline V gene are SGHRS and YFSETQ. V gave up 4 bases and J gave up 4 bases, with 12 bases separating them. The CDR3 totals 14 residues. In DNA form, the CDR3 reads TGCGCCAGCAGCCTAGGGACGCCGAATCAGCCCCAGCATTTT. Its protein product is CASSLGTPNQPQHF.

V gene TRBV28 combines with J gene TRBJ1-5; no clear D gene. Deletions cut 4 bases from V and 1 base from J, with 5 bases between. The CDR3 covers 13 residues. Germline-derived CDR1 and CDR2 are MDHEN and SYDVKM. CDR3 region: CASSWVSNQPQHF. The CDR3, as DNA: TGTGCCAGCAGTTGGGTAAGCAATCAGCCCCAGCATTTT. The whole variable domain, remainder taken from reference TRBV28 and TRBJ1-5, is DVKVTQSSRYLVKRTGEKVFLECVQDMDHENMFWYRQDPGLGLRLIYFSYDVKMKEKGDIPEGYSVSREKKERFSLILESASTNQTSMYLCASSWVSNQPQHFGDGTRLSIL.

The chain joins TRBV28 to TRBJ1-4; tentative D call: TRBD1 (6 bases). The germline V gene has CDR1 MDHEN and CDR2 SYDVKM. Trimming took 3 bases from V and 6 from J, leaving 8 bases between them. The CDR3 extends over 13 amino acids. As DNA, the CDR3 is TGTGCCAGCAGTTTGAGGGGGGATGAAAAACTGTTTTTT. It translates to CASSLRGDEKLFF.

This clone is deemed medium-sized. The identical CDR3 is also encoded by other nucleotide sequences in the sample. The chain has TRBV7-6 and TRBJ1-6; 8 bases agree with TRBD1. From germline, CDR1 is SGHVS and CDR2 FNYEAQ. V lost 5 bases to trimming and J lost 6 bases; unmatched junction nucleotides: 3. This CDR3 spans 14 amino acids. This CDR3 is CASSPTGVNSPLHF. CDR3 nucleotides: TGTGCCAGCAGCCCGACAGGGGTTAATTCACCCCTCCACTTT.

This chain links TRBV4-3 with TRBJ2-2; no definite D call. V gave up 3 bases and J gave up 4 bases, with 9 bases separating them. This CDR3 is 14 amino acids long. Per germline, CDR1 LGHNA and CDR2 YSLEER. CDR3 sequence reads: CASSHRGFTGELFF. CDR3 in DNA: TGCGCCAGCAGCCATCGTGGCTTCACCGGGGAGCTGTTTTTT.

The V call is TRBV10-1, the J call TRBJ1-2; D is uncertain. CDR1 and CDR2 (germline): WNHNN, SYGVQD (reference sequence). Trimming took off 11 bases at V and 4 bases at J, with 11 bases between the two ends. The CDR3 has 11 amino acids. The CDR3 protein is CAPAEPYGYTF. CDR3 nucleotide sequence: TGCGCCCCCGCAGAACCCTATGGCTACACCTTC.

This sequence joins TRBV5-4 and TRBJ1-4; 9 bases fit TRBD1. The CDR3 is 15 amino acids. Germline V gives CDR1 SGHNT, CDR2 YYREEE (reference sequence). V lost 1 base to trimming and J lost 6 bases; unmatched junction nucleotides: 4. CDR3 residues: CASSLSDRGYEKLFF. The CDR3, as DNA: TGTGCCAGCAGCTTGAGCGACAGGGGGTATGAAAAACTGTTTTTT.

The CDR3 DNA follows: TGTGCCAGCAGCTTAGTCCGGGACAGGAAAAACATTCAGTACTTC. Protein: CASSLVRDRKNIQYF. This chain uses TRBV11-2 with TRBJ2-4; 8 bases agree with TRBD1. This CDR3 is built from 15 residues. The germline V gene encodes CDR1 SGHAT and CDR2 FQNNGV. V dropped 1 base and J dropped 4; count of bases not matched to a gene: 3.

The chain uses TRBV7-9 and TRBJ1-3; D remains ambiguous. CDR3 length: 14 amino acids. Germline CDR1 is SEHNR and CDR2 is FQNEAQ (reference sequence). V gave up 5 bases and J gave up 2 bases, with 10 bases separating them. CDR3 DNA sequence: TGTGCCAGCAGCAAAACACAGACTGGAAACACCATATATTTT. Translating it yields CASSKTQTGNTIYF.

The chain couples TRBV5-6 to TRBJ2-2; D is undetermined. The CDR3 is made up of 14 amino acids. Trimming took 2 bases from V and 5 from J, leaving 10 bases between them. The V gene's germline CDR1 is SGHDT and CDR2 YYEEEE. Here the CDR3 DNA reads TGTGCCAGCAGCTTTGTCAGATTGACCGGGGAGCTGTTTTTT. It yields the protein CASSFVRLTGELFF.

The chain uses TRBV27 and TRBJ2-2; D is unresolved. CDR3 size: 15 residues. Trimming removed 4 bases from V and 4 bases from J, with 13 bases in between. Germline values: CDR1 MNHEY, CDR2 SMNVEV (reference sequence). The CDR3 sequence is CASSSPYRGTGELFF. The CDR3 nucleotides are TGTGCCAGCAGTTCCCCCTATCGAGGCACCGGGGAGCTGTTTTTT.

The chain couples TRBV28 to TRBJ2-7; 11 bases are a match to TRBD2. V shed 5 bases, J shed 2 bases, and the junction held 5 bases outside the gene matches. CDR3 size: 15 residues. The V gene's germline CDR1 is MDHEN and CDR2 SYDVKM. This chain's CDR3 is CASSTGLAGTYEQYF. As DNA, the CDR3 is TGTGCCAGCAGTACAGGACTAGCGGGCACCTACGAGCAGTACTTC.

The chain links TRBV6-5 to TRBJ1-2, with a weak D call TRBD1 (5 bases). V lost 6 bases to trimming and J lost 6 bases, with 14 bases between them. This CDR3 is built from 13 residues. Germline loops: CDR1 MNHEY, CDR2 SVGAGI. CDR3 residues: CASRGRQGDGYTF. In DNA, the CDR3 is TGTGCCAGCAGGGGGCGGCAGGGCGATGGCTACACCTTC.